The 24 T cell receptor beta chains below were found in one sample sequenced in a study of CD8+CD57+ T cells in acquired aplastic anemia. CD8+CD57+ cell expansion had been shown by flow cytometry in patients chosen for sequencing. CDR3 and TCR beta VDJ profiling relied on a genomic DNA template. In TCRdb, the reads were re-called with MiXCR into one record per CDR3 protein. This table has roughly 280,000 distinct CDR3 sequences, roughly 61% appearing once. The source material was sorted CD4+, CD8+, or CD8+CD57+ T cells (not recorded which) from PBMCs. The origin of the receptors is a human donor with aplastic anemia.

The J gene is TRBJ2-5, the V gene TRBV25-1; maybe TRBD1 (5 bases). Trimming left V 4 bases short and J 0 bases short, with 12 bases between. Per germline, CDR1 MGHDK and CDR2 SYGVNS. The CDR3 covers 15 residues. This CDR3 is CASSADRQYQETQYF. CDR3 nucleotides: TGTGCCAGCAGTGCCGACAGACAGTACCAAGAGACCCAGTACTTC.

The DNA of the CDR3 is TGCAGTGCTAGGGGTCAGACTAATAATTCACCCCTCCACTTT. This translates into CSARGQTNNSPLHF. V is TRBV20-1 and J is TRBJ1-6; D not certain. Germline-derived CDR1 and CDR2 are DFQATT and SNEGSKA (reference sequence). Trimming cost V 3 bases and J 5 bases, with 11 bases left between them. CDR3 size: 14 residues.

The rearrangement links TRBV24-1 to TRBJ2-3; 9 bases match TRBD2. V dropped 5 bases and J dropped 3; count of bases not matched to a gene: 11. This CDR3 is 17 amino acids long. Germline assignment: CDR1 KGHDR and CDR2 SFDVKD. The CDR3 DNA reads as TGTGCCACCAGTGCCCTAGTAGCGGGAGAGCGGACAGATACGCAGTATTTT. Its translation is CATSALVAGERTDTQYF.

With regard to this clonotype: A junction boundary mismatches the germline segment, possibly from a read error. This chain links TRBV5-1 with TRBJ2-3, with 16 nucleotides matching TRBD2. This CDR3 region has 18 residues. Germline-derived CDR1 and CDR2 are SGHRS and YFSETQ. CDR3 sequence (DNA): TGTGCCAGCAGCTTGGGACTAGCGGGAGGGATAATCACAGATACGCAGTATTTT. As protein: CASSLGLAGGIITDTQYF.

This clonotype has a count of ten or more. The gene calls are TRBV20-1 and TRBJ1-4; 10 bases are a match to TRBD1. The CDR3 runs to 18 residues. Per germline, CDR1 DFQATT and CDR2 SNEGSKA (reference sequence). With V trimmed by 1 base and J by 1 base, 9 bases remained unmatched. CDR3 amino acids: CSARVRGQGEGTNEKLFF. The DNA of the CDR3 is TGCAGTGCTAGAGTGAGAGGACAGGGGGAAGGAACTAATGAAAAACTGTTTTTT.

The chain is built from TRBV20-1 and TRBJ2-7, with 9 bases matching TRBD1. The CDR3 consists of 11 residues. The V segment lost 6 bases and the J segment 9 bases; nucleotides outside the gene matches: 6. CDR1 and CDR2 (germline): DFQATT, SNEGSKA (reference sequence). The CDR3 nucleotides read TGCAGTGCCCAACAGGGGGCGCGGCAGTACTTC. This gives the protein CSAQQGARQYF.

The chain employs TRBV9 and TRBJ1-1; D gene ambiguous. Trimming took 0 bases from V and 4 from J, leaving 10 bases between them. CDR1 and CDR2 from the germline V gene are SGDLS and YYNGEE. The CDR3 is made up of 14 amino acids. Here the CDR3 reads CASSVGVVGTEAFF. The CDR3 DNA reads TGTGCCAGCAGCGTAGGGGTAGTGGGCACTGAAGCTTTCTTT.

In the case of this clonotype: The conserved phenylalanine or tryptophan is not found at the CDR3 terminus, so this likely reflects a read error. The CDR3 region is CSVDPNRVGTDTQYS. The DNA of the CDR3 is TGCAGCGTTGACCCAAACAGGGTTGGCACAGATACGCAGTATTCT. This chain connects TRBV29-1 to TRBJ2-3; D may be TRBD1 (6 bases). Germline V gives CDR1 SQVTM, CDR2 ANQGSEA. The V end was cut by 3 bases, the J end by 1 base, with 14 bases between. The CDR3 runs to 15 residues.

In its sample, this clonotype was seen many times. The chain has TRBV4-2 and TRBJ2-5, with 8 bases matching TRBD2. This CDR3 contains 16 residues. J lost 4 bases, V lost 2 bases, and 9 bases had no gene match. The V gene's germline CDR1 is LGHNA and CDR2 YNFKEQ. The CDR3 coding sequence is TGTGCCAGCAGCCAAACGCCCCAGCGGGGGACAGAGACCCAGTACTTC. Translating gives CASSQTPQRGTETQYF.

This clonotype was picked up one time. The chain has TRBV10-3 and TRBJ2-7; 11 bases fit TRBD2. The germline gives CDR1 ENHRY, CDR2 SYGVKD. CDR3 size: 15 residues. The V and J ends lost 10 bases and 1 base, in that order; junction bases with no gene match: 9. CDR3 bases: TGTGCCACCCTTAATCTAGCGGGGGGATCCTACGAGCAGTACTTC. Translating gives CATLNLAGGSYEQYF.

This clonotype has a count of ten or more. The rearrangement links TRBV5-1 to TRBJ1-1; 7 positions match TRBD1. J gave up 0 bases and V 4 bases, and 6 bases lay outside the gene matches. This CDR3 is built from 15 residues. Germline values: CDR1 SGHRS, CDR2 YFSETQ. The CDR3 loop is CASSPRGALNTEAFF. The DNA for the CDR3 is TGCGCCAGCAGCCCCAGGGGGGCGCTGAACACTGAAGCTTTCTTT.

This clonotype has a count of ten or more. The chain joins TRBV7-9 to TRBJ1-2; D remains ambiguous. This CDR3 has 14 residues. Trimming shortened V by 0 bases and J by 1 base, and 6 bases separated the two germline ends. Germline loops: CDR1 SEHNR, CDR2 FQNEAQ (reference sequence). The CDR3 reads CASSLAAVNYGYTF. The CDR3 DNA reads TGTGCCAGCAGCTTAGCGGCGGTTAACTATGGCTACACCTTC.

This chain uses TRBV20-1 with TRBJ1-5, with 9 bases that match TRBD1. V was clipped by 5 bases and J by 7 bases; unmatched bases: 6. This CDR3 has 13 amino acids. Germline V gene data show CDR1 as DFQATT and CDR2 as SNEGSKA (reference sequence). The CDR3 is CSAGQGKVQPQHF. Here the CDR3 DNA reads TGCAGTGCTGGACAGGGGAAAGTCCAGCCCCAGCATTTT.

J is TRBJ2-7 and V is TRBV24-1, with 9 bases that match TRBD1. Germline assignment: CDR1 KGHDR and CDR2 SFDVKD. The ends lost 4 bases at V and 1 base at J; junction bases unmatched: 7. This CDR3 region has 16 residues. CDR3 region: CATSESGQGRSYEQYF. The CDR3 DNA sequence: TGTGCCACCAGTGAATCGGGACAGGGCCGATCCTACGAGCAGTACTTC.

This clonotype occurred many times. The chain has TRBV20-1 and TRBJ1-2, with TRBD1 as a possible D gene (6 bases). V lost 0 bases and J lost 5, with 10 bases in between. This CDR3 spans 13 amino acids. Germline V gene lookup returns CDR1 DFQATT and CDR2 SNEGSKA (reference sequence). The CDR3 spells CSAREGAPYGYTF. In nucleotides, the CDR3 is TGCAGTGCTAGAGAGGGGGCCCCGTATGGCTACACCTTC.

The V gene is TRBV7-2, the J gene TRBJ2-2; maybe TRBD2 (5 bases). The V gene lost 4 bases and the J gene lost 5 bases, with 8 bases spanning the gap. Germline CDR1 reads SGHTA; CDR2 reads FQGNSA. CDR3 length equals 13 residues. The CDR3 is CASSSLGTGELFF. The CDR3 DNA follows: TGTGCCAGCAGCTCACTAGGGACCGGGGAGCTGTTTTTT.

The rearrangement joins TRBV10-3 to TRBJ2-7; 8 bases fit TRBD2. The CDR3 totals 15 residues. J gave up 0 bases and V 4 bases, and 5 bases lay outside the gene matches. Germline CDR1 ENHRY, CDR2 SYGVKD. The CDR3 DNA reads as TGTGCCATCAGTGGGACTAGCAGCAGCTCCTACGAGCAGTACTTC. This sequence encodes CAISGTSSSSYEQYF.

This clonotype was seen a few times. This rearrangement joins TRBV25-1 to TRBJ2-1; 7 nucleotides align to TRBD1. In germline, CDR1 is MGHDK, CDR2 SYGVNS. The CDR3 is made up of 15 amino acids. V was clipped by 3 bases and J by 4 bases; unmatched bases: 6. The CDR3 here is CASSDRDSSYNEQFF. The CDR3 DNA sequence: TGTGCCAGCAGTGACCGGGACAGCAGTTACAATGAGCAGTTCTTC.

CDR3 in DNA: TGTGCCAGCAGCCCCCGTGACTCTGGAAACACCATATATTTT. It codes for CASSPRDSGNTIYF. The rearrangement links TRBV7-9 to TRBJ1-3; no reliable D call. V was shortened by 5 bases and J by 0 bases, with 8 bases between the two germline ends. This CDR3 has 14 residues. Germline V CDR1 and CDR2: SEHNR, FQNEAQ (reference sequence).

Of note for this clonotype: The junction shows a germline mismatch at one end, possibly a read error. The rearrangement uses TRBV12-3 or TRBV12-4 and TRBJ1-1; 7 bases map to TRBD1. This CDR3 contains 16 residues. CDR3 DNA: TGTGCCAGCAGCTTGGGGACAGTTAACATGAACACTGAAGCTCTCTTT. As protein: CASSLGTVNMNTEALF.

The rearrangement links TRBV9 to TRBJ2-1; weak D call: TRBD1 (5 bases). The CDR3 has 13 amino acids. The V and J ends lost 6 bases and 5 bases respectively, with 12 bases between them. Per the germline V gene, CDR1 is SGDLS and CDR2 is YYNGEE. CDR3 sequence reads: CASTLGQNNEQFF. The CDR3 DNA reads TGTGCCAGCACCTTAGGACAAAACAATGAGCAGTTCTTC.

The V gene is TRBV7-9, the J gene TRBJ2-3, with TRBD2 matching over 11 bases. The CDR3 runs to 16 residues. Germline loops: CDR1 SEHNR, CDR2 FQNEAQ (reference sequence). J lost 6 bases, V lost 2 bases, and 7 bases had no gene match. The CDR3 sequence: CASSLIGSGGADTQYF. For the CDR3, the DNA is TGTGCCAGCAGCTTAATCGGTAGCGGGGGGGCCGATACGCAGTATTTT.

The chain has TRBV6-6 and TRBJ2-1; 12 positions agree with TRBD2. Per the germline V gene, CDR1 is MNHNY and CDR2 is SVGAGI (reference sequence). With V trimmed by 8 bases and J by 12 bases, 5 bases remained unmatched. CDR3 length: 12 amino acids. The CDR3 nucleotides read TGTGCCAGCGGGCTAGCGGGAGGGTCGCAGTTCTTC. Protein: CASGLAGGSQFF.

V and J are TRBV19 and TRBJ2-7; TRBD2 aligns across 11 bases. The CDR3 runs to 15 residues. The V gene's germline CDR1 is LNHDA and CDR2 SQIVND (reference sequence). V shed 6 bases and J 3 bases; nucleotides not matched to a gene: 7. CDR3 in DNA: TGTGCCAGTAGGGAGACCGGGACTAGCGGCTACGAGCAGTACTTC. Amino acid sequence: CASRETGTSGYEQYF.